This T cell receptor (beta chain) is from a study of blood T cells in healthy people across ages. Alongside a J-beta primer mix, a sample-barcoded 5' primer served in a second PCR lasting about 7 to 12 cycles. TCRdb reprocessed the 5' RACE reads with MiXCR, giving one entry per CDR3 protein. This table has 270,000 or so distinct CDR3 sequences, roughly 26% appearing once. This CDR3 has 15 amino acids. After removal of 0 bases from V and 8 bases from J, the junction contained 6 bases not matched to a gene. Germline loops: CDR1 SGHRS, CDR2 YFSETQ. Sequencing input: blood. This clonotype was sampled from a woman aged 70 to 79 in good health. The chain couples TRBV5-1 to TRBJ2-1, with 9 bases identical to TRBD2. In nucleotides, the CDR3 is TGCGCCAGCAGCTTGGGGCGGGAGGGCCTCGATGAGCAGTTCTTC. It yields the protein CASSLGREGLDEQFF.